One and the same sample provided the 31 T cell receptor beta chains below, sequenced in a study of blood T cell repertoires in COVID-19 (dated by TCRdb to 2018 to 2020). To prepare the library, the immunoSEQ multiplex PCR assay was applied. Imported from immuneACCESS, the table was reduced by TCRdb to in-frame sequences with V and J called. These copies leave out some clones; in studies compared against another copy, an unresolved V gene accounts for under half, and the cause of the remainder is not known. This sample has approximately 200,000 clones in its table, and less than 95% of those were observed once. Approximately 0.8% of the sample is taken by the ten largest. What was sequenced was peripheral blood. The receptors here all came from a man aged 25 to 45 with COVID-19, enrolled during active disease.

Here the CDR3 reads CAISEPGQGWYEQYF. CDR3 nucleotides: TGTGCCATCAGTGAGCCGGGACAGGGGTGGTACGAGCAGTACTTC. The rearrangement links TRBV10-3 to TRBJ2-7; 10 bases agree with TRBD1. This CDR3 comprises 15 residues. The germline gives CDR1 ENHRY, CDR2 SYGVKD. J gave up 4 bases and V 2 bases, and 5 bases lay outside the gene matches.

CDR3: CASSNEGLAGGPYEQYF. CDR3 coding DNA: TGTGCCAGCAGCAACGAAGGACTAGCGGGGGGGCCCTACGAGCAGTACTTC. The chain is built from TRBV5-5 and TRBJ2-7; 15 nucleotides match TRBD2. Germline V lookup: CDR1 SGHKS, CDR2 YYEKEE (reference sequence). V was pared by 4 bases and J by 2 bases, with 7 bases of the junction left unmatched. The CDR3 runs 17 residues. Full variable domain (missing parts from reference TRBV5-5 and TRBJ2-7): DAGVTQSPTHLIKTRGQQVTLRCSPISGHKSVSWYQQVLGQGPQFIFQYYEKEERGRGNFPDRFSARQFPNYSSELNVNALLLGDSALYLCASSNEGLAGGPYEQYFGPGTRLTVT.

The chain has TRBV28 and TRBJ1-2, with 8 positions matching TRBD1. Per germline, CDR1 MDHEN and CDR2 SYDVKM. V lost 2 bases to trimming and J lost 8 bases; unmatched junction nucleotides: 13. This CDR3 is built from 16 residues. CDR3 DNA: TGTGCCAGCAGTTTAGTGGCAGGGGGCGCTCTCGGAGGCTACACCTTC. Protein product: CASSLVAGGALGGYTF.

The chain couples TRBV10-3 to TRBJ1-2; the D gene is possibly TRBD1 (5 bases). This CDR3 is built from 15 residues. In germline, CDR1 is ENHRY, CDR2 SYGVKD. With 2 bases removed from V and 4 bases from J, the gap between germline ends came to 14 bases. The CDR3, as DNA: TGTGCCATCAGTGAGCCGGGACTCACACCCTATGGCTACACCTTC. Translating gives CAISEPGLTPYGYTF.

The CDR3 DNA sequence: TGTGCCAGCAGCTTGCCTAGCGGGGGCACAGATACGCAGTATTTT. Residues: CASSLPSGGTDTQYF. The rearrangement joins TRBV5-5 to TRBJ2-3, with 9 nucleotides matching TRBD2. The CDR3 is 15 amino acids. The germline V gene encodes CDR1 SGHKS and CDR2 YYEKEE (reference sequence). Trimming cost V 1 base and J 1 base; bases outside gene matches: 1.

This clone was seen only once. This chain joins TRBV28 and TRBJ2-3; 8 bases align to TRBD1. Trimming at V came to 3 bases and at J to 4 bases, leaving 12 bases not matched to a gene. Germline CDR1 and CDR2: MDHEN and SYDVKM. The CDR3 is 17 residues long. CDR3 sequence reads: CASSFPPGGAKADTQYF. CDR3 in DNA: TGTGCCAGCAGTTTCCCCCCAGGGGGCGCCAAGGCAGATACGCAGTATTTT.

The CDR3 spells CASSRRWRPSGGAGEDTQYF. The DNA for the CDR3 is TGTGCCAGTAGTAGGCGGTGGAGGCCTAGCGGGGGGGCTGGGGAAGATACGCAGTATTTT. The chain carries TRBV19 and TRBJ2-3; 12 nucleotides align to TRBD2. The V and J ends lost 4 bases and 5 bases, in that order; junction bases with no gene match: 19. Per the germline V gene, CDR1 is LNHDA and CDR2 is SQIVND (reference sequence). This CDR3 contains 20 residues.

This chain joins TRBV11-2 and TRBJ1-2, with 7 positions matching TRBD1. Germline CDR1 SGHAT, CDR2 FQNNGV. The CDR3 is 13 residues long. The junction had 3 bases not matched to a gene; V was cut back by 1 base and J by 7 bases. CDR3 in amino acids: CASSLAPGGGYTF. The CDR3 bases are TGTGCCAGCAGCTTAGCCCCAGGGGGTGGCTACACCTTC. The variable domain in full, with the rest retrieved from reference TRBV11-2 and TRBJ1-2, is EAGVAQSPRYKIIEKRQSVAFWCNPISGHATLYWYQQILGQGPKLLIQFQNNGVVDDSQLPKDRFSAERLKGVDSTLKIQPAKLEDSAVYLCASSLAPGGGYTFGSGTRLTVV.

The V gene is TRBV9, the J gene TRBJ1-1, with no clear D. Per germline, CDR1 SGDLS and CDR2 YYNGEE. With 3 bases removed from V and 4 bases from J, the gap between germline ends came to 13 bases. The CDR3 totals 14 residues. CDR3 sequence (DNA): TGTGCCAGCAGCGCGCCCCCGAGGAGCACTGAAGCTTTCTTT. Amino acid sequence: CASSAPPRSTEAFF.

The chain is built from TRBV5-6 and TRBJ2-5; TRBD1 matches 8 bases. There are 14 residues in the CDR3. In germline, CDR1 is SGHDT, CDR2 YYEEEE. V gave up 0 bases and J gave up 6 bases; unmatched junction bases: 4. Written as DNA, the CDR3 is TGTGCCAGCAGCTTGGGGACAGGGAGAAAGACCCAGTACTTC. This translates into CASSLGTGRKTQYF.

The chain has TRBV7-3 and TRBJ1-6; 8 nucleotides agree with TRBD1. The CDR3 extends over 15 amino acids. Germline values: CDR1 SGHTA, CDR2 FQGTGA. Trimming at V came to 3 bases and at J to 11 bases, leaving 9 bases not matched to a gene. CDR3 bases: TGTGCCAGCAGCTTCACAGGGGGTCCCAATGCACCCCTCCACTTT. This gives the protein CASSFTGGPNAPLHF.

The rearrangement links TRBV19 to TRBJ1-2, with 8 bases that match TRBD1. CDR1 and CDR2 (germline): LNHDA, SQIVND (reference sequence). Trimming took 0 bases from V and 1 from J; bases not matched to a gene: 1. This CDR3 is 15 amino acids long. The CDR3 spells CASSIEGQVNYGYTF. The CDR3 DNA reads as TGTGCCAGTAGTATAGAGGGACAGGTTAACTATGGCTACACCTTC.

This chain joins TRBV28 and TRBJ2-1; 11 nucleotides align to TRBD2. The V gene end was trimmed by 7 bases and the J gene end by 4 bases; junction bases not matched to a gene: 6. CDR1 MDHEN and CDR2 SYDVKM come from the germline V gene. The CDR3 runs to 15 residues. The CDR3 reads CASIPSGRSYNEQFF. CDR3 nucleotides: TGTGCCAGCATCCCTAGCGGGAGGTCATACAATGAGCAGTTCTTC.

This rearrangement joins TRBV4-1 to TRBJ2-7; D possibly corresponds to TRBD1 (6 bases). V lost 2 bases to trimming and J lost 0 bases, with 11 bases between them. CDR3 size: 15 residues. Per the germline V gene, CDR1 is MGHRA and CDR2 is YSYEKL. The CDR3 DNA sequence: TGCGCCAGCAGCCAAAGAGGACAGCTCTCCTACGAGCAGTACTTC. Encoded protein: CASSQRGQLSYEQYF.

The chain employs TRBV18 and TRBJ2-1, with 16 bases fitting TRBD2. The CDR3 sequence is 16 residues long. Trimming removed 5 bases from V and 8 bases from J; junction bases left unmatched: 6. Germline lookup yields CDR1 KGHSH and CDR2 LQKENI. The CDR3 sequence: CASSSGLAGGGDEQFF. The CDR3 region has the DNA TGTGCCAGCTCATCGGGACTAGCGGGGGGGGGCGATGAGCAGTTCTTC.

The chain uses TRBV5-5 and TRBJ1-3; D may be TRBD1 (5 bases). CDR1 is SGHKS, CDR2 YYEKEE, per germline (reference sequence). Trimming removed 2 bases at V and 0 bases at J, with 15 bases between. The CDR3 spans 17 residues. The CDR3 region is CASSFLRGPGSGNTIYF. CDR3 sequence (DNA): TGTGCCAGCAGCTTCTTAAGGGGCCCAGGCTCTGGAAACACCATATATTTT. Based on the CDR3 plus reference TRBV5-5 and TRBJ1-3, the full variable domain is DAGVTQSPTHLIKTRGQQVTLRCSPISGHKSVSWYQQVLGQGPQFIFQYYEKEERGRGNFPDRFSARQFPNYSSELNVNALLLGDSALYLCASSFLRGPGSGNTIYFGEGSWLTVV.

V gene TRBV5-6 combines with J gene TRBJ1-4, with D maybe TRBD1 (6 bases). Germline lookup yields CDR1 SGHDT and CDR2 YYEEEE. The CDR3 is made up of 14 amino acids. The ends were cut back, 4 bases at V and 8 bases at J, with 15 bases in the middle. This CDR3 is CASSPTGWQEKLFF. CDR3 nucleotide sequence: TGTGCCAGCAGCCCCACAGGGTGGCAGGAAAAACTGTTTTTT.

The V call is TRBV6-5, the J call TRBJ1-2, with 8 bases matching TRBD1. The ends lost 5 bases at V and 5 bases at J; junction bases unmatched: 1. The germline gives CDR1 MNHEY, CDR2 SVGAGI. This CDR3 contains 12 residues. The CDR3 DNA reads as TGTGCCAGCAGTCGACAGGGGTATGGCTACACCTTC. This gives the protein CASSRQGYGYTF.

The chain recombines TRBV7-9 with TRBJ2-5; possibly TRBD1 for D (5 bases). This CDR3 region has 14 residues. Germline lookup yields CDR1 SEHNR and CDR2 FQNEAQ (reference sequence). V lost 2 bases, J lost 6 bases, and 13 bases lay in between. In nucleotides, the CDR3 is TGTGCCAGCAGCTTAATGTGGGGCCTGAAGACCCAGTACTTC. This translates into CASSLMWGLKTQYF.

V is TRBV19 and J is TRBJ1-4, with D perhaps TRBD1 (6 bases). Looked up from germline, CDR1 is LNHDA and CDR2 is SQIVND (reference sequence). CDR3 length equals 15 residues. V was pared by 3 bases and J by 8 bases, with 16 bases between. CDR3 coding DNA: TGTGCCAGTAGTATGGTACAGGGAATGGGGGAAAAACTGTTTTTT. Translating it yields CASSMVQGMGEKLFF.

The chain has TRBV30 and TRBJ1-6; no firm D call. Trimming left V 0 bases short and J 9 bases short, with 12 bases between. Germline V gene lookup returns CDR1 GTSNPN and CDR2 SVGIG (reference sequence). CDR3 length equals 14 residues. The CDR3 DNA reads TGTGCCTGGAGTGTACGTAGAGGGAGTTCACCCCTCCACTTT. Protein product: CAWSVRRGSSPLHF.

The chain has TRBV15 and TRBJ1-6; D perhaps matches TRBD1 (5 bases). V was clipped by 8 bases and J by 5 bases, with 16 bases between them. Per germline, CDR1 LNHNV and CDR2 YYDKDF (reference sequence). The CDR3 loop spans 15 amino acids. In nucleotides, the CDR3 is TGTGCCACCGCGGGACGGCGAACCGATAATTCACCCCTCCACTTT. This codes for CATAGRRTDNSPLHF.

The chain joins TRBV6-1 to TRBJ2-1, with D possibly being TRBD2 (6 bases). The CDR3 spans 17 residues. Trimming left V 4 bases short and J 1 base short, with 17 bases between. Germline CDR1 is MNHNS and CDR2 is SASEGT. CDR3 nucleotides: TGTGCCAGCAGTGTATTTGCGGCTGGAGGGTCCTACAATGAGCAGTTCTTC. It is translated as CASSVFAAGGSYNEQFF.

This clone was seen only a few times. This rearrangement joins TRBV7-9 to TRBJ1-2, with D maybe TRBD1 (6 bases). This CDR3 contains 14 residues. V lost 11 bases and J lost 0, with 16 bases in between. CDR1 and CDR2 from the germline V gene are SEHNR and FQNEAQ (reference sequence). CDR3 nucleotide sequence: TGTGCCTGGGACCCGCAGGGGTCTAACTATGGCTACACCTTC. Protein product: CAWDPQGSNYGYTF.

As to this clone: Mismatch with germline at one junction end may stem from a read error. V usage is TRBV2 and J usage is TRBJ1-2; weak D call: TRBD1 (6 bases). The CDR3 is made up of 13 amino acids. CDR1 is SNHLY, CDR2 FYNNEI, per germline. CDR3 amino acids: CASREGQYYGYTF. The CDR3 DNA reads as TGTGCCAGCAGGGAAGGACAGTACTATGGCTACACCTTC.

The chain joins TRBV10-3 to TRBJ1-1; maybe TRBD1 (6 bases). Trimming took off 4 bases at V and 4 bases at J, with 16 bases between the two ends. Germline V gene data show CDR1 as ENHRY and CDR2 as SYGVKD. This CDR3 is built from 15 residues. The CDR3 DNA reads TGTGCCATCAGTGCCACAACAGGGTTGGGCACTGAAGCTTTCTTT. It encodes CAISATTGLGTEAFF.

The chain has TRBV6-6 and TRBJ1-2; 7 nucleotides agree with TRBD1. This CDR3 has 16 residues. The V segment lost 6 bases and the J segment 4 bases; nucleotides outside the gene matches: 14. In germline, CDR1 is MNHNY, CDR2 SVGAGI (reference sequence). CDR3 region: CASSQRGRELSYGYTF. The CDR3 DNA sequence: TGTGCCAGCAGCCAAAGGGGGCGCGAATTGTCCTATGGCTACACCTTC.

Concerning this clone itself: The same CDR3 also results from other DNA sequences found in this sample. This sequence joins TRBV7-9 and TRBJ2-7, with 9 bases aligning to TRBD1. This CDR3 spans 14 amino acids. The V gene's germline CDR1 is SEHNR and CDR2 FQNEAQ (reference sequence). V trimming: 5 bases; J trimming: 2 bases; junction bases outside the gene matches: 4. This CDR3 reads CASSPWDRAYEQYF. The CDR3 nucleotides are TGTGCCAGCAGCCCATGGGACAGGGCCTACGAGCAGTACTTC. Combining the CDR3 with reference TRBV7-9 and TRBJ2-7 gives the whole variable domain DTGVSQNPRHKITKRGQNVTFRCDPISEHNRLYWYRQTLGQGPEFLTYFQNEAQLEKSRLLSDRFSAERPKGSFSTLEIQRTEQGDSAMYLCASSPWDRAYEQYFGPGTRLTVT.

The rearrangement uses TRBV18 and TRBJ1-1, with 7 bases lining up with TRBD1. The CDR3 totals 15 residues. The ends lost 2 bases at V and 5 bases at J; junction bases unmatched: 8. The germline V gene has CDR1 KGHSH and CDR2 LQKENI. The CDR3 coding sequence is TGTGCCAGCTCACCAAATCGGGACAGTCGAACTGAAGCTTTCTTT. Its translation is CASSPNRDSRTEAFF.

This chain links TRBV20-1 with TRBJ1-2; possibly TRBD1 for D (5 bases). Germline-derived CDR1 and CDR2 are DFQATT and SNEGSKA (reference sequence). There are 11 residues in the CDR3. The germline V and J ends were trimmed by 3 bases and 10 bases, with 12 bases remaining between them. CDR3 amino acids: CSARGTFDYTF. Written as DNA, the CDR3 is TGCAGTGCTAGGGGGACTTTCGACTACACCTTC.

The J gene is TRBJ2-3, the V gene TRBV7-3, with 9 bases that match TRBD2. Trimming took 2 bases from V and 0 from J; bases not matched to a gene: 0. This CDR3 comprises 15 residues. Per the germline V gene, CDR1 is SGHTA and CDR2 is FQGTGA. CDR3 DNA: TGTGCCAGCAGCTTAGCGGGGGGGAGCACAGATACGCAGTATTTT. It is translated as CASSLAGGSTDTQYF.